The clone carrying this T cell receptor beta chain was seen only once. Its matching antigen is unknown. This entry comes from a study of lymphopenia after photon versus proton radiotherapy. Points from the study as a whole: Photon-treated patients lost naive T cells and TCR diversity; proton-treated stayed stable. Authors raise, but do not show, better survival with proton therapy. Oligoclonal CD8+ Temra expansion after nadir drove photon patients' diversity drop.

Generated by immunoSEQ multiplex PCR, the TCRdb table keeps only in-frame clones and is missing some. The sample shows 65,000 to 85,000 clones, 80% to 95% of them seen only once. The CDR3 totals 14 residues. Germline V gene data show CDR1 as SGHTA and CDR2 as FQGNSA. V was pared by 7 bases and J by 0 bases, with 13 bases between. V and J are TRBV7-2 and TRBJ2-7; D is perhaps TRBD1 (5 bases). The receptor comes from a woman in her 40s with cholangiocarcinoma. Material: peripheral blood, obtained from a patient treated with photon-based radiotherapy. The CDR3 loop is CASNPTESSYEQYF. The CDR3 DNA reads TGTGCCAGCAACCCGACAGAGAGCTCCTACGAGCAGTACTTC.